A single sample gave rise to the 20 T cell receptor beta chains below, sequenced in a study of T cell repertoires in cytomegalovirus infection. Their antigens are not known. From the reads, TCRdb called clonotypes with MiXCR, one entry per CDR3 protein. The sample has roughly 310,000 distinct CDR3 sequences, approximately 32% seen once. Sequenced material: cultured PBMCs, taken from culture after CMV antigen stimulation. Receptors originate from a human donor in good health (CMV status not recorded). Some clones in this sample may be carry-over from other donors' samples.

This clonotype was seen a few times. The chain combines TRBV27 with TRBJ2-7, with 7 bases lining up with TRBD1. Trimming cost V 7 bases and J 1 base; bases outside gene matches: 7. The germline V gene encodes CDR1 MNHEY and CDR2 SMNVEV (reference sequence). The CDR3 is 14 residues long. The CDR3 DNA reads as TGTGCCAGCAAAGGGACAGCCCTTTCCTACGAGCAGTACTTC. Amino acids: CASKGTALSYEQYF.

This clonotype has ten or more counts. The V call is TRBV7-2, the J call TRBJ2-7; 8 bases map to TRBD1. Germline trimming cut 0 bases from V and 4 bases from J; bases unmatched to any gene: 8. Germline loops: CDR1 SGHTA, CDR2 FQGNSA. The CDR3 loop spans 16 amino acids. This CDR3 is CASSLAPSGGRYEQYF. Written as DNA, the CDR3 is TGTGCCAGCAGCTTAGCTCCCTCAGGGGGCCGGTACGAGCAGTACTTC.

The chain uses TRBV11-2 and TRBJ2-7, with D unresolved. The germline V gene encodes CDR1 SGHAT and CDR2 FQNNGV. The CDR3 sequence is 14 residues long. V lost 1 base and J lost 5, with 12 bases in between. The CDR3 sequence: CASSLGALLHEQYF. Here the CDR3 DNA reads TGTGCCAGCAGCTTAGGTGCTCTCTTGCACGAGCAGTACTTC.

This clonotype was counted between two and nine times. The chain is built from TRBV11-2 and TRBJ2-1; 11 bases line up with TRBD2. Germline V gene sequence: CDR1 SGHAT, CDR2 FQNNGV. The CDR3 runs to 16 residues. V trimming: 5 bases; J trimming: 12 bases; junction bases outside the gene matches: 15. The CDR3 region has the DNA TGTGCCAGCAGCGCGGGACTAGCGGAAGTTGTTGGGGGGCAGTTCTTC. This gives the protein CASSAGLAEVVGGQFF.

This clonotype showed up many times. The V gene is TRBV7-6, the J gene TRBJ2-1; a possible D gene is TRBD2 (6 bases). The germline V gene has CDR1 SGHVS and CDR2 FNYEAQ. This CDR3 contains 16 residues. V dropped 2 bases and J dropped 1 base, with 12 bases sitting between them. CDR3 residues: CASSLMAGSSYNEQFF. As DNA, the CDR3 is TGTGCCAGCAGCTTAATGGCGGGAAGTTCCTACAATGAGCAGTTCTTC.

V and J are TRBV5-1 and TRBJ2-1, with 10 positions matching TRBD2. Germline-derived CDR1 and CDR2 are SGHRS and YFSETQ. CDR3 size: 16 residues. V shed 2 bases, J shed 6 bases, and the junction held 8 bases outside the gene matches. In nucleotides, the CDR3 is TGCGCCAGCAGCTTCCTAGCGGGAGTGGGAGGCAATGAGCAGTTCTTC. It translates to CASSFLAGVGGNEQFF.

The chain joins TRBV29-1 to TRBJ1-1, with 8 bases identical to TRBD1. In germline, CDR1 is SQVTM, CDR2 ANQGSEA. The J segment lost 4 bases and the V segment lost 7 bases, leaving 8 bases of the junction unmatched. This CDR3 region has 13 residues. CDR3 sequence reads: CSALTGDSTEAFF. CDR3 coding DNA: TGCAGCGCCCTGACAGGGGATAGCACTGAAGCTTTCTTT.

This clonotype came up many times. The chain uses TRBV18 and TRBJ2-7; 8 bases match TRBD2. After removal of 2 bases from V and 3 bases from J, the junction contained 9 bases not matched to a gene. Germline V lookup: CDR1 KGHSH, CDR2 LQKENI. CDR3 size: 16 residues. The CDR3 DNA sequence: TGTGCCAGCTCACCAGTGGGGAGCGGGAGTAGCTACGAGCAGTACTTC. Protein product: CASSPVGSGSSYEQYF.

This clonotype has more than one count but fewer than ten. As DNA, the CDR3 is TGTGCCAGCAGTCCACAGGGGTATACGCAGTATTTT. It specifies CASSPQGYTQYF. The chain links TRBV27 to TRBJ2-3; 7 bases line up with TRBD1. From germline, CDR1 is MNHEY and CDR2 SMNVEV (reference sequence). After removal of 5 bases from V and 7 bases from J, the junction contained 3 bases not matched to a gene. The CDR3 is made up of 12 amino acids.

This clonotype has only a few counts. The V and J genes are TRBV11-3 and TRBJ2-3; D gene uncertain. The CDR3 contains 14 residues. Trimming cost V 4 bases and J 0 bases, with 8 bases left between them. Germline-derived CDR1 and CDR2 are SGHNT and YENEEA. CDR3 sequence reads: CASSYDGSTDTQYF. DNA of the CDR3: TGTGCCAGCAGCTACGACGGAAGCACAGATACGCAGTATTTT. The whole variable domain, filled in from reference TRBV11-3 and TRBJ2-3, reads EAGVVQSPRYKIIEKKQPVAFWCNPISGHNTLYWYLQNLGQGPELLIRYENEEAVDDSQLPKDRFSAERLKGVDSTLKIQPAELGDSAVYLCASSYDGSTDTQYFGPGTRLTVL.

A few counts support this clonotype. The gene calls are TRBV7-9 and TRBJ2-2; D ambiguous. This CDR3 spans 16 amino acids. Trimming took off 5 bases at V and 0 bases at J, with 13 bases between the two ends. Germline values: CDR1 SEHNR, CDR2 FQNEAQ (reference sequence). The CDR3 protein is CASSLLGHANTGELFF. CDR3 in DNA: TGTGCCAGCAGCCTTCTCGGTCACGCGAACACCGGGGAGCTGTTTTTT.

This clonotype was observed many times. The chain combines TRBV15 with TRBJ1-2, with D unclear. Germline V CDR1 and CDR2: LNHNV, YYDKDF (reference sequence). The CDR3 runs to 14 residues. V was pared by 0 bases and J by 0 bases, with 5 bases between. The CDR3 DNA follows: TGTGCCACCAGCAGAGATTTAGCTAACTATGGCTACACCTTC. The encoded protein is CATSRDLANYGYTF.

This clonotype was counted between two and nine times. The rearrangement uses TRBV19 and TRBJ2-6; D is uncertain. Between the trimmed V and J ends, which lost 4 bases and 0 bases, there was a span of 7 bases. Germline assignment: CDR1 LNHDA and CDR2 SQIVND (reference sequence). The CDR3 runs to 15 residues. CDR3 residues: CASSKGTSGANVLTF. The CDR3 DNA sequence: TGTGCCAGTAGTAAAGGAACCTCTGGGGCCAACGTCCTGACTTTC.

This chain joins TRBV12-5 and TRBJ2-7; D is ambiguous. There are 16 residues in the CDR3. Germline assignment: CDR1 LGHNT and CDR2 FRNRAP. Trimming left V 0 bases short and J 2 bases short, with 14 bases between. In nucleotides, the CDR3 is TGTGCTAGTGGTTTGGTAATACAGCCCGGGCCCTACGAGCAGTACTTC. Translating gives CASGLVIQPGPYEQYF.

This clonotype was detected ten times or more. The V gene is TRBV18, the J gene TRBJ1-1; D unclear. Per the germline V gene, CDR1 is KGHSH and CDR2 is LQKENI. The germline V and J ends were trimmed by 4 bases and 2 bases, with 17 bases remaining between them. This CDR3 is built from 16 residues. The CDR3 DNA is TGTGCCAGCTCACGCCTGATACGGACTATCAACACTGAAGCTTTCTTT. It is translated as CASSRLIRTINTEAFF.

The V gene is TRBV7-3, the J gene TRBJ2-1; either TRBD1 or TRBD2 may supply D (5 bases each). Per the germline V gene, CDR1 is SGHTA and CDR2 is FQGTGA. This CDR3 is built from 14 residues. Trimming cost V 4 bases and J 11 bases, with 18 bases left between them. Written as DNA, the CDR3 is TGTGCCAGCAGCTCCCTTGGGCCCGGGGACCAGCAGTTCTTC. This codes for CASSSLGPGDQQFF.

The chain has TRBV7-9 and TRBJ1-2, with 10 bases fitting TRBD1. Looked up from germline, CDR1 is SEHNR and CDR2 is FQNEAQ (reference sequence). The trim removed 3 bases at V and 8 bases at J, leaving 9 bases unmatched. This CDR3 contains 15 residues. The DNA of the CDR3 is TGTGCCAGCAGCTTTGATGGCCGGGACAGGGGAGGCTACACCTTC. This codes for CASSFDGRDRGGYTF.

Note on this clonotype: Since the CDR3 does not end with the conserved phenylalanine or tryptophan, this likely comes from a read error. The V gene is TRBV28, the J gene TRBJ1-4, with 8 bases aligning to TRBD1. Germline-derived CDR1 and CDR2 are MDHEN and SYDVKM. J was trimmed by 8 bases and V by 5 bases; bases with no gene match: 10. This CDR3 has 15 amino acids. The CDR3 DNA is TGTGCCAGCAGTCTTGGACAGGGTGGCGGAGAAAAACTGTTTTGT. The encoded protein is CASSLGQGGGEKLFC.

This clonotype was seen once. The junction shows a germline mismatch at one end, possibly a read error. The chain employs TRBV10-3 and TRBJ2-1; a possible D gene is TRBD1 (5 bases). There are 12 residues in the CDR3. The germline V gene encodes CDR1 ENHRY and CDR2 SYGVKD. CDR3 in amino acids: CGISGQDSEQFF. The CDR3 bases are TGTGGCATCAGTGGCCAAGACAGCGAGCAGTTCTTC.

This clonotype has only a few counts. This rearrangement joins TRBV30 to TRBJ1-5, with TRBD1 matching over 7 bases. The ends lost 4 bases at V and 4 bases at J; junction bases unmatched: 7. The length of the CDR3 is 14 residues. Germline loops: CDR1 GTSNPN, CDR2 SVGIG (reference sequence). CDR3 sequence (DNA): TGTGCCTGGATCCGGGACAGAGGGAATCAGCCCCAGCATTTT. It yields the protein CAWIRDRGNQPQHF.